This entry is about one TCR beta chain. Trimming removed 4 bases from V and 1 base from J, with 8 bases in between. This CDR3 has 14 amino acids. From germline, CDR1 is MDHEN and CDR2 SYDVKM. TCRdb's table, derived via immunoSEQ multiplex PCR, lists solely in-frame clones and lacks some. Here the sample spans approximately 100,000 clones, about 90% being singletons. The data were obtained in a study of blood T cell repertoires in COVID-19. Study-level information: Acute-phase and convalescent COVID-19 samples originated in the United States, Italy and Spain.

This chain uses TRBV28 with TRBJ1-5; no reliable D call. The sequencing input was peripheral blood. The sequence was obtained from a man aged 50 to 60 with acute or convalescent COVID-19. DNA for the CDR3: TGTGCCAGCAGTTCGGAGGGAAGCAATCAGCCCCAGCATTTT. It encodes CASSSEGSNQPQHF.